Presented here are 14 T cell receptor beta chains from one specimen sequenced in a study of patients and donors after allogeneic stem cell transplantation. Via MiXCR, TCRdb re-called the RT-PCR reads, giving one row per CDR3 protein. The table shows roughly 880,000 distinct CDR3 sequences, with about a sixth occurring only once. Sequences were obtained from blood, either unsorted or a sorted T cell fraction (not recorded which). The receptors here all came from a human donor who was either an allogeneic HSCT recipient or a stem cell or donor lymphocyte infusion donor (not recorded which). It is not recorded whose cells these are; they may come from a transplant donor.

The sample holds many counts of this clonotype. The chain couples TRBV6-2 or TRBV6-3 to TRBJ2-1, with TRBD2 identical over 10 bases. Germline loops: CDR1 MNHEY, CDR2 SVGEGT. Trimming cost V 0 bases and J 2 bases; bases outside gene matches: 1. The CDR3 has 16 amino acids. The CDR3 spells CASSYSLAGAYNEQFF. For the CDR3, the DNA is TGTGCCAGCAGTTACTCCCTAGCGGGGGCCTACAATGAGCAGTTCTTC.

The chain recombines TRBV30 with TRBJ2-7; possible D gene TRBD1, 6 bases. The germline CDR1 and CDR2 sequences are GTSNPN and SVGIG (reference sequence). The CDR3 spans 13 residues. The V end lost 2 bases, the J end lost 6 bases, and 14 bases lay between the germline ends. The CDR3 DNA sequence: TGTGCCTGGAGTAAGGACAAGACAGGCGAGCAGTACTTC. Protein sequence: CAWSKDKTGEQYF.

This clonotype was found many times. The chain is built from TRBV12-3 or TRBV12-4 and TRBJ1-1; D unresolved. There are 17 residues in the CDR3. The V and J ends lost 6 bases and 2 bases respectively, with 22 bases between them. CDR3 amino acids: CASRSLDLLFDNTEAFF. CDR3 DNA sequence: TGTGCCAGCAGGTCTTTAGATTTACTATTCGATAACACTGAAGCTTTCTTT.

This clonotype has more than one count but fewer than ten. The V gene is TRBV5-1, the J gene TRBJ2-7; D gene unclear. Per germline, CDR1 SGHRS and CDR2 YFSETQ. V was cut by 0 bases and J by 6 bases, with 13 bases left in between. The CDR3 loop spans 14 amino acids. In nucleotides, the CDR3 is TGCGCCAGCAGCTTGGAAGTTTCGCGCAGCGAGCAGTACTTC. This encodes CASSLEVSRSEQYF.

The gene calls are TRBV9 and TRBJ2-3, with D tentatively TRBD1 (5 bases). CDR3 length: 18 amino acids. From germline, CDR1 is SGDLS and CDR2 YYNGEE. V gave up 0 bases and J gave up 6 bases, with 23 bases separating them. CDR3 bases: TGTGCCAGCAGCGTAGGGGATAGGGGTAAACTCGAAGTGGATACGCAGTATTTT. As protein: CASSVGDRGKLEVDTQYF.

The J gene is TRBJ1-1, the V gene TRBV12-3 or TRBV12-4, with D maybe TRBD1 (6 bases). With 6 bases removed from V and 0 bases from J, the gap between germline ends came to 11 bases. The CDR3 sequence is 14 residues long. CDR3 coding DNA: TGTGCCAGCAGCATAGGGGGAATGAACACTGAAGCTTTCTTT. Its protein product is CASSIGGMNTEAFF.

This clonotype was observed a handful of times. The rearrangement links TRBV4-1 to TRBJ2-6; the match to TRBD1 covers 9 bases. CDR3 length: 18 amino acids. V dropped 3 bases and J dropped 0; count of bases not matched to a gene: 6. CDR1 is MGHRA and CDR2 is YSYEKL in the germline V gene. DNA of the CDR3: TGCGCCAGCAGCCAGGGACAGGGCGAAAACTCTGGGGCCAACGTCCTGACTTTC. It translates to CASSQGQGENSGANVLTF.

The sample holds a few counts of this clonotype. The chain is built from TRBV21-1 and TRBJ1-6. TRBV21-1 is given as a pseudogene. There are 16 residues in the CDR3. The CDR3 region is CASSSRTGSANSPLHF. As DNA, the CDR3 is TGTGCCAGCAGCTCACGGACGGGGTCAGCTAATTCACCCCTCCACTTT.

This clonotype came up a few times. The CDR3 DNA sequence: TGTGCCAGCAGCTTGGATCGGACAGGGAGGGCGGATGAGCAGTTCTTC. This codes for CASSLDRTGRADEQFF. The chain has TRBV5-6 and TRBJ2-1, with D tentatively TRBD1 (8 bases). The V gene lost 0 bases and the J gene lost 8 bases, with 18 bases spanning the gap. The CDR3 has 16 amino acids. CDR1 SGHDT and CDR2 YYEEEE come from the germline V gene.

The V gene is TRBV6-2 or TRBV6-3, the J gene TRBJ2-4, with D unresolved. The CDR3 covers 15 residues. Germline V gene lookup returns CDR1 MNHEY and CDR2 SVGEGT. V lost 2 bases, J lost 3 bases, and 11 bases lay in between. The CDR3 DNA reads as TGTGCCAGCAGTTACACGGACCTAGGCAAAAACATTCAGTACTTC. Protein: CASSYTDLGKNIQYF.

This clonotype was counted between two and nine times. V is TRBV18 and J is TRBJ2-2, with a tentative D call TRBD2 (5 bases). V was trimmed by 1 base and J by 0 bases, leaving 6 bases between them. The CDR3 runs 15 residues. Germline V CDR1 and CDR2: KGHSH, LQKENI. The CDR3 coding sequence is TGTGCCAGCTCACCACAACTAGCGAACACCGGGGAGCTGTTTTTT. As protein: CASSPQLANTGELFF.

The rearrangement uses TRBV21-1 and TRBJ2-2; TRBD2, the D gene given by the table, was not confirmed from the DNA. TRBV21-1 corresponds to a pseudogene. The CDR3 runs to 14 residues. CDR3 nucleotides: TGTGCCGGAGAGGGCCTCACGAACACCGGGGAGCTGTTTTTT. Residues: CAGEGLTNTGELFF.

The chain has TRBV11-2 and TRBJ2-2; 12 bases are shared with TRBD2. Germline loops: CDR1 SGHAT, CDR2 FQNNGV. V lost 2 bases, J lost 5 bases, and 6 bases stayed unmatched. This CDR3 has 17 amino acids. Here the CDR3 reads CASSLRLAGGRTGELFF. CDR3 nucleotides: TGTGCCAGCAGCTTAAGGCTAGCGGGAGGGCGAACCGGGGAGCTGTTTTTT. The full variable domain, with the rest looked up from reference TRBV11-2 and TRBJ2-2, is EAGVAQSPRYKIIEKRQSVAFWCNPISGHATLYWYQQILGQGPKLLIQFQNNGVVDDSQLPKDRFSAERLKGVDSTLKIQPAKLEDSAVYLCASSLRLAGGRTGELFFGEGSRLTVL.

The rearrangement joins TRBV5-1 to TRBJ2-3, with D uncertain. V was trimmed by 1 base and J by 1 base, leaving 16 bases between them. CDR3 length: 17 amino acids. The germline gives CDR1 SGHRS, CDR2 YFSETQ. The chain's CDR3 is CASSLSPAKGGTDTQYF. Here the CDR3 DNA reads TGCGCCAGCAGCTTGAGCCCAGCCAAGGGCGGCACAGATACGCAGTATTTT.